The rows below give T cell receptor beta chains drawn from one sample of a study of blood T cell repertoires in COVID-19. Libraries were prepared by immunoSEQ multiplex PCR; TCRdb keeps only in-frame clonotypes and omits some of them. The table has 130,000 to 150,000 clones, about 80% seen once. Sample: peripheral blood. Receptors were obtained from a human donor in a cohort sampled during active COVID-19. Each CDR3 is given with its conserved first and last residue. Each record gives: V gene, clone size, J gene, D gene, CDR3 protein, CDR3 DNA. A D gene is named only where the DNA matches it firmly. Clone size is stated in some rows and not others, as once, few, many or a class when expanded.

TRBV27,.,TRBJ2-7,.,CASSQAGPSYEQYF,TGTGCCAGCTCCCAGGCGGGCCCCTCCTACGAGCAGTACTTC
TRBV11-2,.,TRBJ2-7,TRBD2,CASSLLRGDEQYF,TGTGCCAGCAGCTTACTCCGGGGGGACGAGCAGTACTTC
TRBV14,.,TRBJ1-3,.,CASSPQFGGNTIYF,TGTGCCAGCAGCCCCCAGTTCGGGGGAAACACCATATATTTT
TRBV11-1,.,TRBJ1-2,TRBD1,CASSFDRESGYTF,TGTGCCAGCAGCTTCGACAGGGAGAGTGGCTACACCTTC
TRBV6-6,.,TRBJ2-1,TRBD1,CASSVQGSHEQFF,TGTGCCAGCAGTGTACAGGGGTCCCATGAGCAGTTCTTC
TRBV19,.,TRBJ1-5,TRBD1,CASSIWTGGRYNQPQHF,TGTGCCAGTAGTATCTGGACAGGGGGCCGGTATAATCAGCCCCAGCATTTT
TRBV7-2,.,TRBJ2-1,TRBD1,CASSIQGALRNEQFF,TGTGCCAGCAGTATACAGGGGGCTCTCCGCAATGAGCAGTTCTTC
TRBV7-6,.,TRBJ1-3,.,CASSSIYRTQGNDGNTIYF,TGTGCCAGCAGCTCAATTTACCGAACCCAGGGGAATGATGGAAACACCATATATTTT
TRBV5-1,.,TRBJ1-3,.,CASSFDSSGNTIYF,TGCGCCAGCAGCTTCGACAGCTCTGGAAACACCATATATTTT
TRBV5-1,.,TRBJ1-2,.,CASSLVAGADNYGYTF,TGCGCCAGCAGCTTGGTTGCGGGCGCCGATAACTATGGCTACACCTTC
TRBV2,.,TRBJ1-1,.,CASRWTKTEAFF,TGTGCCAGCAGGTGGACAAAAACTGAAGCTTTCTTT
TRBV19,.,TRBJ1-4,.,CASSIVGATNEKLFF,TGTGCCAGTAGTATAGTCGGTGCAACTAATGAAAAACTGTTTTTT
TRBV6-1,.,TRBJ2-3,.,CASSETPFGTDTQYF,TGTGCCAGCAGTGAGACACCTTTCGGCACAGATACGCAGTATTTT
TRBV30,.,TRBJ1-4,TRBD1,CAWSPDRVDEKLFF,TGTGCCTGGTCTCCTGACAGGGTCGATGAAAAACTGTTTTTT
TRBV30,.,TRBJ1-3,.,CAWTRDKSGNTIYF,TGTGCCTGGACCAGAGACAAATCTGGAAACACCATATATTTT
TRBV5-8,.,TRBJ2-7,TRBD1,CASSSRDRAHEQYF,TGTGCCAGCAGCTCGAGGGACAGGGCCCACGAGCAGTACTTC
TRBV19,.,TRBJ1-4,TRBD1,CASSPDRGGAFNEKLFF,TGTGCCAGTAGCCCAGACAGGGGGGGCGCTTTTAATGAAAAACTGTTTTTT
TRBV12-3/TRBV12-4,.,TRBJ2-3,.,CASSPLLNTQYF,TGTGCCAGCAGTCCACTGCTTAATACGCAGTATTTT
TRBV28,many,TRBJ2-7,TRBD1,CASSLDPTGAYEQYF,TGTGCCAGCAGTTTGGACCCTACAGGGGCCTACGAGCAGTACTTC
TRBV7-2,.,TRBJ1-6,TRBD1,CASSPWTGSNSPLHF,TGTGCCAGCAGCCCCTGGACAGGAAGTAATTCACCCCTCCACTTT
TRBV19,.,TRBJ2-3,.,CASSTQGSDTQYF,TGTGCCAGTAGTACACAGGGATCCGATACGCAGTATTTT
TRBV2,.,TRBJ1-1,.,CASSGGENTEAFF,TGTGCCAGCAGTGGGGGGGAGAACACTGAAGCTTTCTTT
TRBV5-1,.,TRBJ1-2,.,CASSFNRDNDYGYTF,TGCGCCAGCAGCTTTAACCGGGACAATGACTATGGCTACACCTTC
TRBV9,.,TRBJ2-1,TRBD2,CASSPRLAEYNEQFF,TGTGCCAGTAGCCCCCGGCTAGCGGAATACAATGAGCAGTTCTTC
TRBV6-1,few,TRBJ1-5,.,CASSETRELNQPQHF,TGTGCCAGCAGTGAAACGCGGGAATTAAATCAGCCCCAGCATTTT
TRBV19,.,TRBJ2-1,TRBD2,CASSPLAGGRNEQFF,TGTGCCAGTAGTCCTCTAGCGGGAGGCCGCAATGAGCAGTTCTTC
TRBV9,.,TRBJ2-1,TRBD2,CASSARAGGNEQFF,TGTGCCAGCAGCGCCCGAGCGGGAGGGAATGAGCAGTTCTTC
TRBV12-5,.,TRBJ2-3,.,CASARSPSTDTQYF,TGTGCTAGTGCGCGTTCTCCTAGCACAGATACGCAGTATTTT
TRBV28,.,TRBJ1-5,.,CASSLSGGDQPQHF,TGTGCCAGCAGTTTATCCGGGGGGGATCAGCCCCAGCATTTT
TRBV6-5,once,TRBJ1-3,.,CASKEGAGFFLDF,TGTGCCAGCAAAGAAGGGGCAGGGTTTTTCTTAGATTTT
TRBV5-8,.,TRBJ2-5,.,CASSLEAPDVSRETQYF,TGTGCCAGCAGCCTTGAGGCTCCGGATGTGTCAAGAGAGACCCAGTACTTC
TRBV11-3,.,TRBJ2-1,TRBD1,CASSLGQGYNEQFF,TGTGCCAGCAGCTTAGGACAGGGGTACAATGAGCAGTTCTTC